The rows below give T cell receptor beta chains drawn from one sample of a study of a mutant IDH1 vaccine in newly diagnosed glioma. No antigen has been identified for these receptors. Clones were read by immunoSEQ multiplex PCR, and TCRdb kept only the in-frame ones, dropping some. The sample has some 130,000 clones; roughly 78% are singletons. The sample here was PBMCs, taken from a glioma patient whose treatment included an IDH1 peptide vaccine. The source of these receptors is a man aged 35-49 years with glioma. CDR3s include the opening cysteine and the closing phenylalanine or tryptophan. The D gene is left open where the match is weak. Clone sizes are given selectively: once, few, many, or a class where the clone is expanded.

J gene,D gene,V gene,clone size,CDR3 protein,CDR3 DNA
TRBJ1-4,.,TRBV2,.,CASSELVGVREKLFF,TGTGCCAGCAGTGAACTAGTCGGAGTGAGGGAAAAACTGTTTTTT
TRBJ1-1,.,TRBV11-3,.,CASSRDVDTEAFF,TGTGCCAGCAGCCGGGACGTCGACACTGAAGCTTTCTTT
TRBJ2-1,TRBD2,TRBV5-6,.,CASSLAAGGPYNEQFF,TGTGCCAGCAGCTTGGCGGCGGGAGGACCCTACAATGAGCAGTTCTTC
TRBJ2-7,TRBD1,TRBV19,.,CASSSRDRGYEQYF,TGTGCCAGTAGTTCTCGGGACAGGGGTTACGAGCAGTACTTC
TRBJ2-2,.,TRBV6-4,few,CASSDRDHGELFF,TGTGCCAGCAGTGACAGGGATCACGGGGAGCTGTTTTTT
TRBJ2-5,TRBD2,TRBV29-1,.,CSGGGPETQYF,TGCAGCGGGGGGGGACCGGAGACCCAGTACTTC
TRBJ2-5,.,TRBV27,once,CASSPSQVIREETQYF,TGTGCCAGCAGTCCCTCTCAGGTTATTAGAGAAGAGACCCAGTACTTC
TRBJ1-2,TRBD1,TRBV19,.,CASSPDRGYGYTF,TGTGCCAGCAGTCCCGACAGGGGTTATGGCTACACCTTC
TRBJ2-1,TRBD1,TRBV5-1,.,CASTMGTGGNEQFF,TGCGCCAGCACCATGGGGACAGGGGGCAATGAGCAGTTCTTC
TRBJ1-3,.,TRBV4-3,few,CASSRDLGAGNTIYF,TGCGCCAGCAGCCGAGACCTTGGGGCTGGAAACACCATATATTTT
TRBJ1-4,.,TRBV6-5,once,CASSVRATTNEKLFF,TGTGCCAGCAGTGTTAGGGCAACAACTAATGAAAAACTGTTTTTT
TRBJ1-4,.,TRBV5-1,.,CASSLNWGRNEKLFF,TGCGCCAGCAGCTTGAACTGGGGACGAAATGAAAAACTGTTTTTT
TRBJ1-5,.,TRBV2,few,CASSPLGGQAAQHF,TGTGCCAGCAGCCCATTGGGAGGGCAGGCGGCCCAGCATTTT
TRBJ2-2,.,TRBV7-2,few,CASSKRTANTGELFF,TGTGCCAGCAGCAAAAGGACAGCCAACACCGGGGAGCTGTTTTTT
TRBJ2-2,.,TRBV2,few,CASRWGLNTGELFF,TGTGCCAGCAGGTGGGGATTAAACACCGGGGAGCTGTTTTTT
TRBJ2-7,.,TRBV11-2,.,CASSFLPRFGEQYF,TGTGCCAGCAGCTTCCTCCCCAGGTTCGGGGAGCAGTACTTC
TRBJ1-2,.,TRBV4-2,.,CASSQEGLLGYTF,TGTGCCAGCAGCCAAGAGGGGCTTCTTGGCTACACCTTC
TRBJ2-5,.,TRBV6-6,.,CASSYSGETQYF,TGTGCCAGCAGTTACTCCGGTGAGACCCAGTACTTC
TRBJ1-3,.,TRBV14,.,CASSGRRAVSGNTIYF,TGTGCCAGCAGTGGCAGAAGAGCGGTATCTGGAAACACCATATATTTT
TRBJ2-7,.,TRBV2,.,CASSGLAPYEQYF,TGTGCCAGCAGTGGGTTGGCACCCTACGAGCAGTACTTC
TRBJ1-5,.,TRBV19,.,CASVGRGAGRNQPQHF,TGTGCCAGTGTGGGGAGGGGCGCTGGTCGCAATCAGCCCCAGCATTTT
TRBJ2-3,TRBD2,TRBV4-3,.,CASSQVIGGAPSTDTQYF,TGCGCCAGCAGCCAAGTGATCGGGGGGGCGCCTAGCACAGATACGCAGTATTTT
TRBJ1-3,.,TRBV7-6,.,CASSFSSSGNTIYF,TGTGCCAGCAGCTTTTCGAGCTCTGGAAACACCATATATTTT
TRBJ1-1,.,TRBV14,.,CASSQRGGGTEAFF,TGTGCCAGCAGCCAAAGGGGAGGGGGCACTGAAGCTTTCTTT
TRBJ1-5,TRBD1,TRBV5-1,once,CASRPGTGGNQPQHF,TGCGCCAGCAGGCCCGGGACAGGAGGCAATCAGCCCCAGCATTTT
TRBJ2-5,TRBD2,TRBV5-1,.,CASSLLGLAYWSGTQYF,TGCGCCAGCAGCTTGCTGGGACTAGCGTACTGGTCCGGGACCCAGTACTTC
TRBJ2-6,.,TRBV4-1,few,CASSQDVDGSSGANVLTF,TGCGCCAGCAGCCAAGATGTCGACGGGTCGTCTGGGGCCAACGTCCTGACTTTC
TRBJ1-6,.,TRBV5-1,.,CASSLGVDSPLHF,TGCGCCAGCAGCTTGGGCGTGGATTCACCCCTCCACTTT
TRBJ1-2,.,TRBV5-4,.,CASSGRQDFYGYTF,TGTGCCAGCAGCGGGAGACAGGATTTCTATGGCTACACCTTC
TRBJ2-2,TRBD1,TRBV27,.,CASSGTGGWTGELFF,TGTGCCAGCTCTGGGACAGGGGGGTGGACCGGGGAGCTGTTTTTT
TRBJ1-2,TRBD1,TRBV7-9,.,CASSPATGGAYGYTF,TGTGCCAGCAGCCCAGCGACAGGGGGCGCCTATGGCTACACCTTC
TRBJ2-2,.,TRBV5-4,.,CASSLESGTGELFF,TGTGCCAGCAGCTTGGAGTCTGGCACCGGGGAGCTGTTTTTT
TRBJ1-1,.,TRBV6-5,.,CASDGVGGGTEAFF,TGTGCCAGCGACGGGGTGGGGGGAGGCACTGAAGCTTTCTTT
TRBJ2-5,.,TRBV7-8,.,CASSFGGWEAETQYF,TGTGCCAGCAGCTTTGGGGGTTGGGAAGCGGAGACCCAGTACTTC
TRBJ1-5,TRBD1,TRBV5-1,.,CASSATGVGNQPQHF,TGCGCCAGCAGCGCCACAGGGGTCGGCAATCAGCCCCAGCATTTT
TRBJ1-1,TRBD1,TRBV27,.,CASSFRGGTEAFF,TGTGCCAGCAGTTTCAGGGGGGGCACTGAAGCTTTCTTT
TRBJ1-6,.,TRBV5-4,.,CASSLPGIARSPLHF,TGTGCCAGCAGCTTACCGGGAATTGCTCGGTCACCCCTCCACTTT
TRBJ2-3,TRBD2,TRBV10-1,.,CASSRTSGKDTQYF,TGCGCCAGCAGTCGGACTAGCGGGAAAGATACGCAGTATTTT
TRBJ2-7,TRBD1,TRBV6-1,.,CASSDMSGTGGEQYF,TGTGCCAGCAGTGACATGTCCGGGACAGGGGGCGAGCAGTACTTC
TRBJ1-5,TRBD1,TRBV23-1,.,CASSHSAGGIRPQHF,TGCGCCAGCAGTCACTCGGCAGGGGGTATCAGGCCCCAGCATTTT
TRBJ2-7,.,TRBV28,.,CASSSPGLISYEQYF,TGTGCCAGCAGTTCCCCGGGACTGATCTCCTACGAGCAGTACTTC
TRBJ2-1,.,TRBV6-4,.,CASSLDSFSYNEQFF,TGTGCCAGCAGTTTGGACAGTTTCTCCTACAATGAGCAGTTCTTC
TRBJ2-7,.,TRBV11-2,once,CASSSIRGYEQYF,TGTGCCAGCAGCTCAATAAGAGGCTACGAGCAGTACTTC
TRBJ1-5,.,TRBV28,.,CASSGTGGQPQHF,TGTGCCAGCAGTGGGACGGGGGGTCAGCCCCAGCATTTT
TRBJ2-7,.,TRBV4-1,.,CASSQGGPPYEQYF,TGCGCCAGCAGCCAGGGCGGTCCACCCTACGAGCAGTACTTC
TRBJ1-4,.,TRBV5-4,few,CASSLGGLYEKLFF,TGTGCCAGCAGCTTGGGGGGACTCTATGAAAAACTGTTTTTT
TRBJ2-3,.,TRBV6-6,.,CASSPGASLRDTQYF,TGTGCCAGCAGCCCGGGGGCCTCTCTCAGAGATACGCAGTATTTT
TRBJ1-2,TRBD1,TRBV14,.,CASSHPGQSRSRGYTF,TGTGCCAGCAGCCATCCGGGACAGAGTCGCTCGAGGGGCTACACCTTC
TRBJ2-7,.,TRBV30,.,CAWSVLGVEQYF,TGTGCCTGGAGTGTACTAGGGGTCGAGCAGTACTTC
TRBJ2-5,.,TRBV6-1,.,CASKRGGRETQYF,TGTGCCAGCAAAAGGGGGGGTAGGGAGACCCAGTACTTC
TRBJ1-5,.,TRBV5-1,few,CASSLGLSNQPQHF,TGCGCCAGCAGCCTTGGACTGTCCAATCAGCCCCAGCATTTT
TRBJ2-3,TRBD2,TRBV7-2,few,CASSLGWTSADTQYF,TGTGCCAGCAGCTTAGGGTGGACTAGCGCAGATACGCAGTATTTT